Below are 24 T cell receptor beta chains sequenced from a single sample in a study of blood T cell repertoires in COVID-19. TCRdb keeps only in-frame clones here, not all; method: immunoSEQ multiplex PCR. The repertoire has roughly 240,000 clones, approximately 84% of them found once; the top ten carry around 1.8%. The specimen was peripheral blood. The source of these receptors is a woman at least 80 years old with acute or convalescent COVID-19.

The chain couples TRBV2 to TRBJ2-1; the match to TRBD2 covers 10 bases. The CDR3 spans 15 residues. Trimming at V came to 6 bases and at J to 7 bases, leaving 9 bases not matched to a gene. Germline V gene lookup returns CDR1 SNHLY and CDR2 FYNNEI. In DNA form, the CDR3 reads TGTGCCAGCAGAAATTTTGGACTAGCGGAAAATGAGCAGTTCTTC. As protein: CASRNFGLAENEQFF.

This chain uses TRBV21-1 with TRBJ2-7; the table's D call, TRBD1, was not checked against the DNA. TRBV21-1 is classified as a pseudogene. This CDR3 comprises 16 residues. CDR3 DNA sequence: TGTGCCAGCAGCCTCCACGACAGGAGGAGAGCCTACGAGCAGTACTTC. Encoded protein: CASSLHDRRRAYEQYF.

This chain uses TRBV11-2 with TRBJ2-7, with D unresolved. Germline lookup yields CDR1 SGHAT and CDR2 FQNNGV. Trimming took off 3 bases at V and 6 bases at J, with 21 bases between the two ends. The CDR3 totals 16 residues. CDR3 in DNA: TGTGCCAGCAGCTTCGACGGTCTAGGCAGTAGACGCGAGCAGTACTTC. This encodes CASSFDGLGSRREQYF. The whole variable domain, filled in from reference TRBV11-2 and TRBJ2-7, reads EAGVAQSPRYKIIEKRQSVAFWCNPISGHATLYWYQQILGQGPKLLIQFQNNGVVDDSQLPKDRFSAERLKGVDSTLKIQPAKLEDSAVYLCASSFDGLGSRREQYFGPGTRLTVT.

The chain joins TRBV2 to TRBJ1-5, with 10 bases that match TRBD1. Germline V CDR1 and CDR2: SNHLY, FYNNEI. J gave up 7 bases and V 4 bases, and 7 bases lay outside the gene matches. There are 15 residues in the CDR3. CDR3: CASSGRDRGGQPQHF. The CDR3 DNA reads as TGTGCCAGCAGTGGGAGGGACAGGGGAGGCCAGCCCCAGCATTTT.

This sequence joins TRBV6-5 and TRBJ2-7, with D perhaps TRBD2 (7 bases). This CDR3 has 16 residues. Germline values: CDR1 MNHEY, CDR2 SVGAGI. V was trimmed by 2 bases and J by 0 bases, leaving 14 bases between them. The CDR3 protein is CASSYGGGGSSYEQYF. The CDR3 nucleotides read TGTGCCAGCAGTTACGGGGGGGGCGGTTCCTCCTACGAGCAGTACTTC.

This chain joins TRBV12-2 and TRBJ1-2; the DNA was not compared with TRBD1, the D call given in the table. TRBV12-2 is described as a pseudogene. CDR3 length: 14 amino acids. The CDR3 protein is CASRARHGNYGYTF. The CDR3 coding sequence is TGTGCAAGTCGCGCCAGACACGGCAACTATGGCTACACCTTC.

Only one count was recorded for this clone. The rearrangement joins TRBV15 to TRBJ1-2, with 9 bases lining up with TRBD1. Germline V gives CDR1 LNHNV, CDR2 YYDKDF (reference sequence). Losses at the gene ends were 4 bases for V and 1 base for J; bases not matched to a gene: 1. This CDR3 spans 14 amino acids. CDR3 bases: TGTGCCACCAGCAAGGGACAGGGTAACTATGGCTACACCTTC. Translated, it gives CATSKGQGNYGYTF.

The J gene is TRBJ2-5, the V gene TRBV9; 9 nucleotides line up with TRBD2. Trimming removed 3 bases from V and 4 bases from J; junction bases left unmatched: 16. The CDR3 contains 18 residues. Germline CDR1 and CDR2: SGDLS and YYNGEE. CDR3 bases: TGTGCCAGCAGCGCCGCGATGACTAGCGGAGTTCGCCGAGAGACCCAGTACTTC. Translating gives CASSAAMTSGVRRETQYF.

V gene TRBV23-1 combines with J gene TRBJ2-3; 9 bases match TRBD2. TRBV23-1 is an open reading frame, and its role is uncertain. J was trimmed by 6 bases and V by 2 bases; bases with no gene match: 6. The CDR3 is 15 amino acids. Here the CDR3 reads CASSQGSGSPDTQYF. CDR3 nucleotides: TGCGCCAGCAGTCAAGGTAGCGGGAGTCCGGATACGCAGTATTTT.

V usage is TRBV5-6 and J usage is TRBJ2-7; TRBD2 matches at 14 bases. This CDR3 comprises 14 residues. Germline lookup yields CDR1 SGHDT and CDR2 YYEEEE. V trimming: 4 bases; J trimming: 9 bases; junction bases outside the gene matches: 6. CDR3 in amino acids: CASSTGTSGSVQYF. Written as DNA, the CDR3 is TGTGCCAGCAGCACCGGGACTAGCGGGAGTGTGCAGTACTTC.

The rearrangement joins TRBV11-3 to TRBJ2-3, with TRBD1 as a possible D gene (6 bases). Germline values: CDR1 SGHNT, CDR2 YENEEA. The V end was cut by 0 bases, the J end by 3 bases, with 16 bases between. This CDR3 is 17 amino acids long. The CDR3 here is CASSLDAGQQGTDTQYF. CDR3 in DNA: TGTGCCAGCAGCTTAGACGCAGGCCAACAGGGAACAGATACGCAGTATTTT.

The V gene is TRBV2, the J gene TRBJ2-3; 11 bases map to TRBD2. Trimming cost V 2 bases and J 6 bases; bases outside gene matches: 4. CDR1 and CDR2 from the germline V gene are SNHLY and FYNNEI. This CDR3 contains 15 residues. Written as DNA, the CDR3 is TGTGCCAGCAGTGAAACGACTAGCGGGGTGGATACGCAGTATTTT. This sequence encodes CASSETTSGVDTQYF.

This clone was recorded many times. V and J are TRBV28 and TRBJ1-6, with a tentative D call TRBD1 (6 bases). Germline-derived CDR1 and CDR2 are MDHEN and SYDVKM. The CDR3 is 17 amino acids. Trimming stripped 5 bases from V and 5 bases from J, with 19 bases between. CDR3 nucleotides: TGTGCCAGCAGTCTTGGGACACACGAAGGGAATAATTCACCCCTCCACTTT. Protein product: CASSLGTHEGNNSPLHF. The variable domain in full, with the rest retrieved from reference TRBV28 and TRBJ1-6, is DVKVTQSSRYLVKRTGEKVFLECVQDMDHENMFWYRQDPGLGLRLIYFSYDVKMKEKGDIPEGYSVSREKKERFSLILESASTNQTSMYLCASSLGTHEGNNSPLHFGNGTRLTVT.

This chain connects TRBV7-9 to TRBJ2-1, with TRBD2 matching over 11 bases. CDR1 is SEHNR and CDR2 is FQNEAQ in the germline V gene (reference sequence). The ends lost 4 bases at V and 6 bases at J; junction bases unmatched: 11. The CDR3 has 17 residues. The CDR3 protein is CASSSRPLAGVVNEQFF. The CDR3 coding sequence is TGTGCCAGCAGCTCTAGACCACTAGCGGGAGTGGTCAATGAGCAGTTCTTC.

V is TRBV5-4 and J is TRBJ1-3; D gene unclear. The length of the CDR3 is 16 residues. Germline V CDR1 and CDR2: SGHNT, YYREEE (reference sequence). Trimming took off 0 bases at V and 0 bases at J, with 10 bases between the two ends. DNA for the CDR3: TGTGCCAGCAGCTTGGCGGAGAGAAACTCTGGAAACACCATATATTTT. It is translated as CASSLAERNSGNTIYF.

The V gene is TRBV7-9, the J gene TRBJ1-2; D call uncertain. There are 14 residues in the CDR3. Germline CDR1 SEHNR, CDR2 FQNEAQ (reference sequence). Trimming took 4 bases from V and 5 from J, leaving 14 bases between them. DNA of the CDR3: TGTGCCAGCAGCTCAGCATTCGGGTTTTATGGCTACACCTTC. Protein product: CASSSAFGFYGYTF.

The V and J genes are TRBV29-1 and TRBJ2-1; D is possibly TRBD2 (6 bases). V lost 2 bases, J lost 0 bases, and 11 bases lay in between. CDR3 length: 15 residues. Germline CDR1 SQVTM, CDR2 ANQGSEA. The CDR3 here is CSVESGVSSYNEQFF. CDR3 coding DNA: TGCAGCGTTGAATCGGGGGTAAGCTCCTACAATGAGCAGTTCTTC.

The chain uses TRBV5-1 and TRBJ2-5; 7 bases line up with TRBD1. The CDR3 extends over 14 amino acids. CDR1 is SGHRS and CDR2 is YFSETQ in the germline V gene. V shed 4 bases, J shed 4 bases, and the junction held 7 bases outside the gene matches. DNA of the CDR3: TGCGCCAGCAGCCTAGAAGGGGGCTTAGAGACCCAGTACTTC. Amino acids: CASSLEGGLETQYF. Supplemented by reference TRBV5-1 and TRBJ2-5, the full variable domain reads KAGVTQTPRYLIKTRGQQVTLSCSPISGHRSVSWYQQTPGQGLQFLFEYFSETQRNKGNFPGRFSGRQFSNSRSEMNVSTLELGDSALYLCASSLEGGLETQYFGPGTRLLVL.

The genes are TRBV2 and TRBJ2-7; D is perhaps TRBD1 (6 bases). CDR1 is SNHLY, CDR2 FYNNEI, per germline. V was cut by 1 base and J by 4 bases, with 8 bases left in between. CDR3 size: 13 residues. The CDR3 loop is CASSEDREYEQYF. The DNA for the CDR3 is TGTGCCAGCAGTGAAGACAGGGAGTACGAGCAGTACTTC.

The chain uses TRBV10-1 and TRBJ2-7, with 8 bases that match TRBD2. There are 14 residues in the CDR3. Trimming removed 9 bases from V and 9 bases from J; junction bases left unmatched: 16. The germline V gene has CDR1 WNHNN and CDR2 SYGVQD (reference sequence). CDR3 DNA sequence: TGCGCCAGAACAGAGGCTAGCGGGCCTGAATCGCAGTACTTC. This codes for CARTEASGPESQYF.

The chain carries TRBV2 and TRBJ2-2; 7 bases are shared with TRBD2. Germline CDR1 SNHLY, CDR2 FYNNEI. CDR3 length: 15 residues. With 8 bases clipped from V and 0 bases from J, the junction kept 6 bases outside the gene matches. The CDR3 loop reads CASLEGLANTGELFF. CDR3 nucleotides: TGTGCCAGCTTGGAAGGACTAGCGAACACCGGGGAGCTGTTTTTT.

The chain combines TRBV6-2 or TRBV6-3 with TRBJ1-5; 7 bases fit TRBD1. J lost 6 bases, V lost 0 bases, and 8 bases had no gene match. Germline values: CDR1 MNHEY, CDR2 SVGEGT. There are 16 residues in the CDR3. Here the CDR3 reads CASSYSVPRDSQPQHF. Here the CDR3 DNA reads TGTGCCAGCAGTTACTCGGTCCCAAGGGACAGTCAGCCCCAGCATTTT.

There are a few counts of this clone. V usage is TRBV7-8 and J usage is TRBJ1-1; D remains unclear. Germline V CDR1 and CDR2: SGHVS, FQNEAQ. This CDR3 contains 17 residues. V gave up 1 base and J gave up 2 bases, with 17 bases separating them. CDR3 region: CASSLGGSSSKNTEAFF. DNA for the CDR3: TGTGCCAGCAGCTTAGGAGGGTCAAGCTCCAAAAACACTGAAGCTTTCTTT.

The V and J genes are TRBV30 and TRBJ1-3, with D perhaps matching TRBD1 (6 bases). Germline-derived CDR1 and CDR2 are GTSNPN and SVGIG (reference sequence). With 1 base removed from V and 2 bases from J, the gap between germline ends came to 18 bases. CDR3 size: 17 residues. The DNA of the CDR3 is TGTGCCTGGAGTGGAGTCCGGGGGGCGAGTACTGGAAACACCATATATTTT. It translates to CAWSGVRGASTGNTIYF.